A selection of T cell receptor beta chains follows, all from one sample in a study of cytomegalovirus exposure and HLA in healthy donors. The protocol was immunoSEQ multiplex PCR, while the TCRdb copy is restricted to in-frame clones and leaves out a portion. Here the sample spans about 360,000 clones, roughly 89% being singletons. The sample consisted of PBMCs. These receptor sequences come from a woman between 18 and 29 years old in good health and CMV-seronegative. CDR3s include the opening cysteine and the closing phenylalanine or tryptophan. Each record gives: D gene, V gene, clone size, J gene, CDR3 DNA, CDR3 protein. D genes are given only for firm matches. Clone size appears in some rows only: once, few, many, or a class for an expanded clone.

D: TRBD2; V: TRBV27; size: -; J: TRBJ2-7; DNA: TGTGCCAGCAGTTCTGGGACTAGCGGGAGGGCCGAGCAGTACTTC; CDR3: CASSSGTSGRAEQYF
D: TRBD1; V: TRBV5-4; size: -; J: TRBJ2-7; DNA: TGTGCCAGCAGCGGAAACCGGGACAGGGCCTACGAGCAGTACTTC; CDR3: CASSGNRDRAYEQYF
D: TRBD1; V: TRBV2; size: -; J: TRBJ2-3; DNA: TGTGCCAGCAGAGTTACAGGGGGCACAGATACGCAGTATTTT; CDR3: CASRVTGGTDTQYF
D: -; V: TRBV2; size: many; J: TRBJ1-3; DNA: TGTGCCAGCAGTGTTGGGGCGGGGACTGGAAACACCATATATTTT; CDR3: CASSVGAGTGNTIYF
D: -; V: TRBV18; size: -; J: TRBJ1-4; DNA: TGTGCCAGCTCGCCCGACACCTTGACAACTAATGAAAAACTGTTTTTT; CDR3: CASSPDTLTTNEKLFF
D: -; V: TRBV28; size: -; J: TRBJ1-2; DNA: TGTGCCAGCAGTCCTAGTGGGGGGTACTATGGCTACACCTTC; CDR3: CASSPSGGYYGYTF
D: -; V: TRBV30; size: -; J: TRBJ1-1; DNA: TGTGCCTGGAGCTTGTGGCAGGGCATGGACACTGAAGCTTTCTTT; CDR3: CAWSLWQGMDTEAFF
D: -; V: TRBV20-1; size: -; J: TRBJ1-2; DNA: TGCAGTGCTACTTCAGACTATGGCTACACCTTC; CDR3: CSATSDYGYTF
D: -; V: TRBV7-7; size: few; J: TRBJ1-5; DNA: TGTGCCACCGACTGGAGGGGAGGGGAGCCCCAGCATTTT; CDR3: CATDWRGGEPQHF
D: TRBD2; V: TRBV5-1; size: once; J: TRBJ2-3; DNA: TGCGCCAGCAGCGTGCCGGGACTAGCGGGAGTTGTGGATACGCAGTATTTT; CDR3: CASSVPGLAGVVDTQYF
D: TRBD1; V: TRBV28; size: few; J: TRBJ1-4; DNA: TGTGCCACTACAACCGGGACAGGGATCCGTAGACTGTTTTTT; CDR3: CATTTGTGIRRLFF
D: TRBD1; V: TRBV9; size: -; J: TRBJ2-3; DNA: TGTGCCAGCAGCACTCCCCGGGACAGGGGATCAGATACGCAGTATTTT; CDR3: CASSTPRDRGSDTQYF
D: -; V: TRBV30; size: -; J: TRBJ1-1; DNA: TGTGCCTGGAGGGCCGGGGTGAACACTGAAGCTTTCTTT; CDR3: CAWRAGVNTEAFF
D: TRBD1; V: TRBV2; size: -; J: TRBJ1-5; DNA: TGTGCCAGCAGTGATGGACAGGGGAGGGTACAAAGTCAGCCCCAGCATTTT; CDR3: CASSDGQGRVQSQPQHF
D: -; V: TRBV4-1; size: -; J: TRBJ1-6; DNA: TGCGCCAGCAGCCAAGATTTCGGGGGTCGGCTCTTGGGTGGGTCCCTCCACTTT; CDR3: CASSQDFGGRLLGGSLHF
D: -; V: TRBV5-5; size: -; J: TRBJ1-1; DNA: TGTGCCAGCAGCGGGGACTTTATGAACACTGAAGCTTTCTTT; CDR3: CASSGDFMNTEAFF
D: -; V: TRBV4-1; size: -; J: TRBJ2-5; DNA: TGCGCCAGCAGCCGGTACGGAACTAGCCAGAATACGGAGACCCAGTACTTC; CDR3: CASSRYGTSQNTETQYF
D: TRBD1; V: TRBV5-4; size: -; J: TRBJ2-3; DNA: TGTGCCAGCAGCTCCGGAACGACAGGGGATACGCAGTATTTT; CDR3: CASSSGTTGDTQYF
D: -; V: TRBV2; size: -; J: TRBJ2-1; DNA: TGTGCCAGCAGCGCGGGGTGGGGGAATGAGCAGTTCTTC; CDR3: CASSAGWGNEQFF
D: TRBD1; V: TRBV6-1; size: -; J: TRBJ2-5; DNA: TGTGCCAGCAGTGCCGGACAGGGGGCCCAGTACTTC; CDR3: CASSAGQGAQYF
D: -; V: TRBV2; size: -; J: TRBJ1-2; DNA: TGTGCCAGCAGTGGCGGGGAAGGGCCCGGCTACACCTTC; CDR3: CASSGGEGPGYTF
D: -; V: TRBV4-1; size: -; J: TRBJ1-5; DNA: TGCGCCAGCAGCCAAGATTTCGCCGTGAGGAATCAGCCCCAGCATTTT; CDR3: CASSQDFAVRNQPQHF
D: TRBD2; V: TRBV19; size: few; J: TRBJ2-1; DNA: TGTGCCAGTAGTTTCGGGACTACCCACAATGAGCAGTTCTTC; CDR3: CASSFGTTHNEQFF
D: -; V: TRBV7-6; size: -; J: TRBJ2-5; DNA: TGTGCCAGCAGCCAGTACCAAGAGACCCAGTACTTC; CDR3: CASSQYQETQYF
D: TRBD2; V: TRBV9; size: -; J: TRBJ2-5; DNA: TGTGCCAGCAGCCCCCGCCTAGCGGGGGGCCAAGAGACCCAGTACTTC; CDR3: CASSPRLAGGQETQYF
D: TRBD1; V: TRBV5-1; size: -; J: TRBJ2-2; DNA: TGCGCCAGCGAGGCAGGGGGCCGGACCGGGGAGCTGTTTTTT; CDR3: CASEAGGRTGELFF
D: -; V: TRBV6-5; size: -; J: TRBJ2-7; DNA: TGTGCCAGCAGGGGCTTTTCCTACGAGCAGTACTTC; CDR3: CASRGFSYEQYF
D: TRBD1; V: TRBV19; size: -; J: TRBJ2-7; DNA: TGTGCCAGCCGGGGACAGGGTAAAAGCGAGCAGTACTTC; CDR3: CASRGQGKSEQYF
D: -; V: TRBV6-1; size: -; J: TRBJ1-3; DNA: TGTGCCAGCAGTGAAGACAGGGTCTCTGGAAACACCATATATTTT; CDR3: CASSEDRVSGNTIYF
D: -; V: TRBV5-1; size: -; J: TRBJ2-7; DNA: TGCGCCAGCAGCCCGTCGGCGGGCGCCTACGAGCAGTACTTC; CDR3: CASSPSAGAYEQYF
D: -; V: TRBV7-9; size: -; J: TRBJ2-1; DNA: TGTGCCAGCAGCCTGTGGGAGTACTACAATGAGCAGTTCTTC; CDR3: CASSLWEYYNEQFF
D: -; V: TRBV4-2; size: -; J: TRBJ2-7; DNA: TGTGCCAGCAGCCAAGGCGCAAGCTCCTACGAGCAGTACTTC; CDR3: CASSQGASSYEQYF
D: -; V: TRBV6-5; size: -; J: TRBJ2-7; DNA: TGTGCCAGCTCCACGGGAAGCCCGGACGAGCAGTACTTC; CDR3: CASSTGSPDEQYF
D: -; V: TRBV5-1; size: once; J: TRBJ2-7; DNA: TGCGCCAGCAGGGGGGCTGGGGCCAGGAGCGAGCAGTACTTC; CDR3: CASRGAGARSEQYF
D: TRBD1; V: TRBV7-8; size: -; J: TRBJ2-7; DNA: TGTGCCAGCAGCTCGGGACAGATACAAGACGAGCAGTACTTC; CDR3: CASSSGQIQDEQYF
D: TRBD1; V: TRBV11-3; size: -; J: TRBJ2-3; DNA: TGTGCCAGCAGCCCCGCTGGGACAGGGGGCACAGATACGCAGTATTTT; CDR3: CASSPAGTGGTDTQYF
D: TRBD2; V: TRBV29-1; size: -; J: TRBJ2-4; DNA: TGCAGCGCCCGGGGGGCTAGCGGGGGTCCAAACATTCAGTACTTC; CDR3: CSARGASGGPNIQYF
D: TRBD1; V: TRBV14; size: -; J: TRBJ1-4; DNA: TGTGCCAGCAGCCCAAAAGCCTCCGGGACAGGGAATGAAAAACTGTTTTTT; CDR3: CASSPKASGTGNEKLFF
D: -; V: TRBV6-6; size: -; J: TRBJ1-4; DNA: TGTGCCAGCAGTTACCTCGGACAGCAAAATGAAAAACTGTTTTTT; CDR3: CASSYLGQQNEKLFF
D: TRBD1; V: TRBV2; size: -; J: TRBJ2-4; DNA: TGTGCCAGCAGTGGGACAGGGGTAGTTCAGTACATTCAGTACTTC; CDR3: CASSGTGVVQYIQYF
D: TRBD1; V: TRBV7-6; size: -; J: TRBJ1-5; DNA: TGTGCCAGCAGCTTACCCGGTACGGGACAGGGACAATATAGCAATCAGCCCCAGCATTTT; CDR3: CASSLPGTGQGQYSNQPQHF
D: -; V: TRBV28; size: -; J: TRBJ2-1; DNA: TGTGCCAGCAGTTTATATCAGGGGTCCTACAATGAGCAGTTCTTC; CDR3: CASSLYQGSYNEQFF
D: TRBD1; V: TRBV28; size: -; J: TRBJ1-2; DNA: TGTGCCAGCAGCCCGGGACAGACTTACTCTCCCTATGGCTACACCTTC; CDR3: CASSPGQTYSPYGYTF
D: TRBD2; V: TRBV6-1; size: -; J: TRBJ2-1; DNA: TGTGCCAGCAGTGAGACTAGCGTTAATGAGCAGTTCTTC; CDR3: CASSETSVNEQFF
D: TRBD1; V: TRBV2; size: -; J: TRBJ2-7; DNA: TGTGCCAGCAGTGAGGGTCCCACAGGGGCTAACTACGAGCAGTACTTC; CDR3: CASSEGPTGANYEQYF
D: -; V: TRBV7-9; size: -; J: TRBJ1-4; DNA: TGTGCCAGCAGCCGTTTCGTAGGGGCTACGGCTAATGAAAAACTGTTTTTT; CDR3: CASSRFVGATANEKLFF
D: -; V: TRBV7-3; size: -; J: TRBJ2-2; DNA: TGTGCCAGCAGCTTACTCGTCACCGGGGAGCTGTTTTTT; CDR3: CASSLLVTGELFF
D: -; V: TRBV4-1; size: -; J: TRBJ2-1; DNA: TGCGCCAGCAGCCAAGCCACAAGGGGCAATGAGCAGTTCTTC; CDR3: CASSQATRGNEQFF
D: -; V: TRBV7-9; size: -; J: TRBJ2-7; DNA: TGTGCCAGCAGCTTAACAACAGGTAGCTACGAGCAGTACTTC; CDR3: CASSLTTGSYEQYF
D: -; V: TRBV5-1; size: -; J: TRBJ2-2; DNA: TGCGCCAGCGAAGGGGAAAACACCGGGGAGCTGTTTTTT; CDR3: CASEGENTGELFF
D: -; V: TRBV4-1; size: -; J: TRBJ2-7; DNA: TGCGCCAGCAGCCAAGATCTCGGGGGGCTCTCATATGAGCAGTACTTC; CDR3: CASSQDLGGLSYEQYF